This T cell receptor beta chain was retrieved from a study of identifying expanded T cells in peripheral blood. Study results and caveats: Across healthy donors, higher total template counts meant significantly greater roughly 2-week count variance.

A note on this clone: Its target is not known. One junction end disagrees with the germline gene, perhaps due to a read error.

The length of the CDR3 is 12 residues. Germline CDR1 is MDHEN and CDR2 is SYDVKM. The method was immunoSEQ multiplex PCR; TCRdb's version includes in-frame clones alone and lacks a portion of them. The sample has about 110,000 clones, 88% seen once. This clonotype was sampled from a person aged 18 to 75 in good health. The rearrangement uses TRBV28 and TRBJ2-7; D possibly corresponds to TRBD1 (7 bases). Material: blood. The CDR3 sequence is CASTQGGGLTNF. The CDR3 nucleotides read TGTGCCAGCACCCAGGGGGGAGGACTTACCAACTTC. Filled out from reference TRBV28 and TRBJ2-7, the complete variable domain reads DVKVTQSSRYLVKRTGEKVFLECVQDMDHENMFWYRQDPGLGLRLIYFSYDVKMKEKGDIPEGYSVSREKKERFSLILESASTNQTSMYLCASTQGGGLTNFGPGTRLTVT.